This is a list of T cell receptor beta chains from one sample in a study of identifying expanded T cells in peripheral blood. Sequenced by immunoSEQ multiplex PCR; TCRdb stores in-frame clones only, minus some. The top ten clones hold 5.5% to 6% of a sample with 90,000 to 100,000 clones, around 90% of them seen once. Sequencing used blood. The receptors were gathered from a person between 18 and 75 years old in good health. Each CDR3 is given with its conserved first and last residue. Each record gives: J gene, D gene, V gene, clone size, CDR3 protein, CDR3 DNA. The D gene is left open where the match is weak. Size tells how often a clone was seen (once, few, many) or the class of an expanded clone, and some rows leave it out.

>TRBJ1-2|.|TRBV30|.
CAWMRGAGYGYTF
TGTGCCTGGATGAGGGGGGCAGGTTATGGCTACACCTTC
>TRBJ2-7|TRBD2|TRBV19|once
CASSKWLAGGHEQYF
TGTGCCAGTAGTAAATGGCTAGCGGGAGGCCACGAGCAGTACTTC
>TRBJ1-1|.|TRBV11-2|.
CASSPPSLGRTEAFF
TGTGCCAGCAGCCCACCGTCCCTGGGGCGAACTGAAGCTTTCTTT
>TRBJ1-1|.|TRBV6-5|.
CASSYSGFGQSEAFF
TGTGCCAGCAGTTACTCGGGGTTTGGACAAAGTGAAGCTTTCTTT
>TRBJ1-5|.|TRBV30|.
CAWSVGGRGPQHF
TGTGCCTGGAGTGTAGGTGGGAGGGGGCCCCAGCATTTT
>TRBJ2-7|.|TRBV2|.
CASNPQGSEQYF
TGTGCCAGCAACCCACAGGGAAGCGAGCAGTACTTC
>TRBJ1-3|.|TRBV4-2|once
CASSQGTDSGNTIYF
TGTGCCAGCAGCCAAGGGACAGACTCTGGAAACACCATATATTTT
>TRBJ2-2|TRBD1|TRBV5-6|.
CASSSWTGANTGELFF
TGTGCCAGCAGCTCCTGGACAGGGGCGAACACCGGGGAGCTGTTTTTT
>TRBJ1-3|.|TRBV19|.
CASRLTGPQSGNTIYF
TGTGCCAGTAGACTAACAGGGCCACAGTCCGGAAACACCATATATTTT
>TRBJ1-5|.|TRBV7-9|.
CASSSQALGPQHF
TGTGCCAGCAGCTCTCAAGCCCTCGGGCCCCAGCATTTT
>TRBJ2-7|.|TRBV6-6|.
CASSYLANEQYF
TGTGCCAGCAGTTATTTAGCGAACGAGCAGTACTTC
>TRBJ1-2|TRBD1|TRBV5-5|.
CASSFAGGLWGYTF
TGTGCCAGCAGCTTTGCAGGGGGCTTATGGGGCTACACCTTC
>TRBJ1-1|.|TRBV7-6|.
CASSLTLNTEAFF
TGTGCCAGCAGCTTAACCCTGAACACTGAAGCTTTCTTT
>TRBJ2-7|.|TRBV11-3|.
CASSLDGSYEQYF
TGTGCCAGCAGCTTGGACGGGTCCTACGAGCAGTACTTC
>TRBJ2-1|.|TRBV5-1|.
CASSQTPGGGRYNEQFF
TGCGCCAGCAGCCAGACACCTGGGGGGGGCCGCTACAATGAGCAGTTCTTC
>TRBJ1-2|.|TRBV6-5|few
CASSYERVHGYTF
TGTGCCAGCAGTTACGAGAGAGTACATGGCTACACCTTC
>TRBJ1-5|TRBD1|TRBV29-1|.
CSVGQGIGQPQHF
TGCAGCGTTGGACAGGGGATTGGTCAGCCCCAGCATTTT
>TRBJ1-4|.|TRBV7-9|.
CASSPLGRKNEKLFF
TGTGCCAGCAGCCCCTTGGGACGGAAAAATGAAAAACTGTTTTTT
>TRBJ1-1|TRBD1|TRBV19|.
CASRTELGQSGAFF
TGTGCCAGTAGAACGGAATTGGGACAGTCGGGAGCTTTCTTT
>TRBJ1-1|.|TRBV11-2|.
CASSFQRGTEAFF
TGTGCCAGCAGCTTTCAAAGGGGCACTGAAGCTTTCTTT
>TRBJ1-2|.|TRBV6-1|.
CASSEQGRFNYGYTF
TGTGCCAGCAGTGAACAGGGGAGGTTTAACTATGGCTACACCTTC
>TRBJ2-7|TRBD1|TRBV10-3|once
CAINRGLPYEQYF
TGTGCCATCAACAGGGGTTTACCATACGAGCAGTACTTC
>TRBJ2-5|.|TRBV4-1|.
CASSQRPVPSASRETQYF
TGCGCCAGCAGCCAACGCCCCGTCCCTAGCGCCTCCCGGGAGACCCAGTACTTC
>TRBJ2-7|.|TRBV30|.
CAWSVGIATEQYF
TGTGCCTGGAGTGTAGGTATAGCGACTGAGCAGTACTTC
>TRBJ1-3|.|TRBV7-9|.
CASSFHGPSGNTIYF
TGTGCCAGCAGCTTTCACGGTCCCTCTGGAAACACCATATATTTT
>TRBJ2-1|.|TRBV12-5|.
CASGWIDEQFF
TGTGCTAGTGGCTGGATCGATGAGCAGTTCTTC
>TRBJ2-5|.|TRBV27|.
CASSQNQETQYF
TGTGCCAGCAGCCAAAACCAAGAGACCCAGTACTTC
>TRBJ1-1|.|TRBV29-1|.
CSVQQGAGNTEAFF
TGCAGCGTCCAACAGGGCGCGGGGAACACTGAAGCTTTCTTT
>TRBJ1-1|.|TRBV7-2|.
CASSPQANTEAFF
TGTGCCAGCAGTCCCCAGGCGAACACTGAAGCTTTCTTT
>TRBJ2-3|.|TRBV28|.
CASSSQGLGATDTQYF
TGTGCCAGCAGTTCACAGGGTTTAGGGGCGACAGATACGCAGTATTTT
>TRBJ1-1|.|TRBV2|.
CASTNGGSSTEAFF
TGTGCCAGCACTAACGGAGGGTCCAGCACTGAAGCTTTCTTT
>TRBJ2-1|TRBD2|TRBV7-2|.
CASLTSGSVNEQFF
TGTGCCAGCCTAACTAGCGGGAGTGTCAATGAGCAGTTCTTC
>TRBJ2-4|.|TRBV11-2|.
CASRAPREKNIQYF
TGTGCCAGTCGGGCACCCCGGGAGAAAAACATTCAGTACTTC
>TRBJ2-2|TRBD1|TRBV6-4|few
CASSATGGNTGELFF
TGTGCCAGCAGTGCCACAGGGGGCAACACCGGGGAGCTGTTTTTT
>TRBJ2-7|TRBD1|TRBV6-5|.
CASSAGTGGTYEQYF
TGTGCCAGCAGCGCTGGGACAGGGGGAACCTACGAGCAGTACTTC
>TRBJ2-1|TRBD2|TRBV7-2|.
CASSLRGGAHNEQFF
TGTGCCAGCAGCTTACGCGGGGGGGCCCACAATGAGCAGTTCTTC
>TRBJ2-2|.|TRBV2|.
CASRLAGYTGELFF
TGTGCCAGCAGGCTGGCGGGGTACACCGGGGAGCTGTTTTTT
>TRBJ2-5|.|TRBV25-1|.
CASQLGGFPGETQYF
TGTGCCAGCCAATTGGGCGGATTCCCGGGGGAGACCCAGTACTTC
>TRBJ2-3|TRBD2|TRBV13|.
CASSLRSVAGGRDTQYF
TGTGCCAGCAGCTTAAGGAGTGTAGCGGGAGGGCGGGATACGCAGTATTTT
>TRBJ1-5|.|TRBV7-8|.
CASSLGRTSNQPQHF
TGTGCCAGCAGCTTAGGACGGACGAGCAATCAGCCCCAGCATTTT
>TRBJ2-1|.|TRBV11-3|.
CASSLRQDYNEQFF
TGTGCCAGCAGCTTGAGACAGGACTACAATGAGCAGTTCTTC
>TRBJ2-2|.|TRBV11-2|.
CASSLVVGAGELFF
TGTGCCAGCAGCTTAGTCGTGGGAGCCGGGGAGCTGTTTTTT
>TRBJ1-3|TRBD1|TRBV5-8|.
CASSFRTGGNSGNTIYF
TGTGCCAGCAGCTTTCGGACAGGGGGCAACTCTGGAAACACCATATATTTT
>TRBJ2-1|TRBD2|TRBV10-3|.
CAAGTSGAINEQFF
TGTGCCGCTGGGACTAGCGGGGCGATAAATGAGCAGTTCTTC
>TRBJ2-1|TRBD1|TRBV28|.
CASSLGQGAIDEQFF
TGTGCCAGCAGTCTGGGACAGGGGGCTATCGATGAGCAGTTCTTC
>TRBJ1-2|.|TRBV5-4|.
CASRGANYGYTF
TGTGCCAGCAGGGGAGCTAACTATGGCTACACCTTC
>TRBJ1-2|.|TRBV7-2|.
CASSFFNRVSYGYTF
TGTGCCAGCAGCTTCTTCAACAGGGTTTCGTATGGCTACACCTTC
>TRBJ2-5|.|TRBV7-9|.
CASSLPAGVQQETQYF
TGTGCCAGCAGCTTACCCGCAGGGGTCCAACAAGAGACCCAGTACTTC
>TRBJ1-2|TRBD1|TRBV4-2|.
CASSQDVARGHGYTF
TGTGCCAGCAGCCAAGATGTAGCCAGGGGGCATGGCTACACCTTC
>TRBJ2-5|.|TRBV12-5|.
CASGAQNSETQYF
TGTGCTAGTGGGGCACAGAATTCGGAGACCCAGTACTTC
>TRBJ2-5|.|TRBV7-3|.
CASSPWGQETQYF
TGTGCCAGCAGCCCCTGGGGTCAAGAGACCCAGTACTTC